This TCR beta chain was sequenced in a study of OX40 agonist ivuxolimab in advanced cancers. On the study more broadly: Ivuxolimab, which patients received intravenously every 2 weeks, was dosed at 0.01 to 10 mg/kg.

Study-level points and caveats: Among the lowest peripheral clonal expansion occurred in 0.1-3.0 mg/kg partial responders. Some nonresponders additionally presented with little normalized T-cell clonal expansion. Among T cells, CD8+ cells averaged more expanded clones than CD4+ cells.

Clones were sequenced by immunoSEQ multiplex PCR, and TCRdb holds only the in-frame ones, with some missing. The sample consists of tens of thousands of clones, about 91% of them appearing once. Per the germline V gene, CDR1 is LNHDA and CDR2 is SQIVND (reference sequence). V shed 7 bases and J 8 bases; nucleotides not matched to a gene: 8. The CDR3 extends over 14 amino acids. Of note for this clone: Its antigen is not known.

The sequence was obtained from an adult with an advanced solid tumor such as melanoma, head and neck, liver or kidney cancer. The chain combines TRBV19 with TRBJ2-1; 10 bases are shared with TRBD2. The sequences come from CD4+ or CD8+ T cells sorted from blood, collected in a trial of the OX40 agonist ivuxolimab. The CDR3 region has the DNA TGTGCCAGTACTCCGGGACTAGCGTTGCATGAGCAGTTCTTC. This encodes CASTPGLALHEQFF.